The clone carrying this TCR beta chain has ten or more counts. Its antigen is undetermined. This sample stems from a study of regulatory T cells in long-lasting Graves disease. Study-wide context: Graves' patients, newly diagnosed, had taken antithyroid drugs under 3 months.

Study observations and caveats: Reduced TCR diversity was observed in persistent Graves' patients versus newly diagnosed patients.

Libraries of TCR beta came from iRepertoire HTBI primers plus Arm-PCR of CDR3 regions. TCRdb reprocessed the multiplex PCR reads with MiXCR, giving one entry per CDR3 protein. The sample contains 530,000 or so distinct CDR3 sequences, about 14% of which appear only once. Stated time point: newly diagnosed GD, antithyroid drugs for less than 3 months. Extracted PBMC RNA gave rise to the TCR library. V was shortened by 1 base and J by 0 bases, with 10 bases between the two germline ends. CDR3 length: 15 residues. These same data were also listed under a study on T cells in Graves' hyperthyroidism and ophthalmopathy.

This clonotype originated in a man aged 25-40 years with Graves disease. This material consisted of peripheral blood mononuclear cells (PBMCs), taken at new diagnosis, from a patient treated with antithyroid drugs. The J gene is TRBJ2-7, the V gene TRBV12-3 or TRBV12-4; no definite D call. Here the CDR3 reads CASSLEGLSSYEQYF. DNA of the CDR3: TGTGCCAGCAGTTTAGAAGGCTTAAGCTCCTACGAGCAGTACTTC.